These 20 T cell receptor beta chains were all obtained from the same sample, sequenced in a study of blood T cell repertoires in COVID-19. Here immunoSEQ multiplex PCR was the method, and the copy in TCRdb shows in-frame clones only, minus some. This table has about 300,000 clones, approximately 90% appearing once. Sequenced material: PBMCs or T cells enriched from blood (not recorded which). These receptors originate from a young man who had recovered from COVID-19.

In its sample, this clone was seen a few times. The V call is TRBV7-9, the J call TRBJ2-7; 9 bases agree with TRBD1. Germline V gene sequence: CDR1 SEHNR, CDR2 FQNEAQ (reference sequence). This CDR3 comprises 14 residues. The trim removed 5 bases at V and 4 bases at J, leaving 6 bases unmatched. CDR3 in amino acids: CASSADRGLYEQYF. CDR3 bases: TGTGCCAGCAGCGCGGACAGGGGCCTATACGAGCAGTACTTC. Full variable domain (remainder filled in from reference TRBV7-9 and TRBJ2-7): DTGVSQNPRHKITKRGQNVTFRCDPISEHNRLYWYRQTLGQGPEFLTYFQNEAQLEKSRLLSDRFSAERPKGSFSTLEIQRTEQGDSAMYLCASSADRGLYEQYFGPGTRLTVT.

The V and J genes are TRBV5-1 and TRBJ2-7; 12 nucleotides agree with TRBD2. J was trimmed by 0 bases and V by 4 bases; bases with no gene match: 2. Germline loops: CDR1 SGHRS, CDR2 YFSETQ. The CDR3 totals 15 residues. The CDR3 DNA is TGCGCCAGCAGCAGGACTAGCGGGGTCTCCTACGAGCAGTACTTC. Its protein is CASSRTSGVSYEQYF.

The chain joins TRBV19 to TRBJ1-5; no clear D gene. This CDR3 is 13 amino acids long. Germline loops: CDR1 LNHDA, CDR2 SQIVND (reference sequence). V lost 7 bases, J lost 7 bases, and 14 bases lay in between. The CDR3 DNA is TGTGCCAGTAATATGAGGGAGGGCCAGCCCCAGCATTTT. It specifies CASNMREGQPQHF.

The gene calls are TRBV4-2 and TRBJ2-5; 7 positions agree with TRBD2. Looked up from germline, CDR1 is LGHNA and CDR2 is YNFKEQ. Unmatched junction bases numbered 4, after V lost 4 bases and J lost 2 bases. The CDR3 totals 14 residues. CDR3 nucleotides: TGTGCCAGCAGCCTTCTAGCGGCGCAAGAGACCCAGTACTTC. The encoded protein is CASSLLAAQETQYF.

This clone has a single count. The rearrangement links TRBV7-2 to TRBJ1-1; D is possibly TRBD1 (5 bases). The CDR3 extends over 13 amino acids. CDR1 and CDR2 from the germline V gene are SGHTA and FQGNSA. Trimming pared 1 base from V and 5 bases from J, leaving 8 bases between. The CDR3 protein is CASSLGGGTEAFF. The CDR3 nucleotides are TGTGCCAGCAGCTTAGGGGGGGGGACTGAAGCTTTCTTT.

The CDR3 DNA reads as TGTGCCAGCACTCCGGCAAGGGTGGGGCCCACCGGGGAGCTGTTTTTT. Translated, it gives CASTPARVGPTGELFF. The rearrangement uses TRBV7-6 and TRBJ2-2, with D possibly TRBD1 on 5 matching bases. Germline CDR1 is SGHVS and CDR2 is FNYEAQ. The V end lost 7 bases, the J end lost 4 bases, and 19 bases lay between the germline ends. There are 16 residues in the CDR3.

Turning to this clone: The sample holds other DNA sequences that translate to the same CDR3. The chain combines TRBV11-2 with TRBJ1-1, with TRBD1 identical over 7 bases. CDR3 length: 13 residues. Germline assignment: CDR1 SGHAT and CDR2 FQNNGV. V was pared by 5 bases and J by 5 bases, with 5 bases of the junction left unmatched. The CDR3 spells CASSLRQGTEAFF. For the CDR3, the DNA is TGTGCCAGCAGCCTCCGACAGGGAACTGAAGCTTTCTTT.

The genes are TRBV4-2 and TRBJ2-1, with 9 bases matching TRBD2. The CDR3 is 16 residues long. Per germline, CDR1 LGHNA and CDR2 YNFKEQ. J was trimmed by 3 bases and V by 2 bases; bases with no gene match: 5. CDR3 residues: CASSQFQREDYNEQFF. The CDR3 nucleotides are TGTGCCAGCAGCCAATTCCAGCGGGAGGACTACAATGAGCAGTTCTTC.

The V call is TRBV6-6, the J call TRBJ2-7; TRBD1 agrees at 8 bases. From germline, CDR1 is MNHNY and CDR2 SVGAGI (reference sequence). CDR3 length: 15 amino acids. V lost 6 bases, J lost 4 bases, and 11 bases stayed unmatched. CDR3 nucleotide sequence: TGTGCCAGCAGGGCGCGACAGGGGACCTTTTACGAGCAGTACTTC. Amino acids: CASRARQGTFYEQYF.

The chain couples TRBV11-2 to TRBJ2-5, with 7 bases that match TRBD1. CDR1 SGHAT and CDR2 FQNNGV come from the germline V gene. V gave up 5 bases and J gave up 5 bases; unmatched junction bases: 8. The CDR3 length is 14 residues. The CDR3 nucleotides are TGTGCCAGCAGCGCCGGGACAGACCCCGAGACCCAGTACTTC. Translating gives CASSAGTDPETQYF.

This sequence joins TRBV30 and TRBJ1-1; the D is unclear. Trimming took 4 bases from V and 0 from J, leaving 9 bases between them. The CDR3 has 13 residues. The germline gives CDR1 GTSNPN, CDR2 SVGIG (reference sequence). CDR3 DNA sequence: TGTGCCTGGATGGTGGCCTTGAACACTGAAGCTTTCTTT. This gives the protein CAWMVALNTEAFF.

The rearrangement uses TRBV27 and TRBJ2-7; D uncertain. CDR3 length: 13 residues. Germline V gives CDR1 MNHEY, CDR2 SMNVEV (reference sequence). Trimming took off 2 bases at V and 0 bases at J, with 5 bases between the two ends. The CDR3 region has the DNA TGTGCCAGCAGTTTAACTACCTCCTACGAGCAGTACTTC. It is translated as CASSLTTSYEQYF.

The V gene is TRBV27, the J gene TRBJ1-5, with 8 bases matching TRBD1. V lost 2 bases, J lost 5 bases, and 2 bases stayed unmatched. Germline values: CDR1 MNHEY, CDR2 SMNVEV (reference sequence). This CDR3 comprises 14 residues. Here the CDR3 reads CASSLDRGDQPQHF. The CDR3 nucleotides are TGTGCCAGCAGTTTAGACAGGGGAGATCAGCCCCAGCATTTT.

Here the CDR3 DNA reads TGTGCCAGCAGCCTGACAGGGGGCGGTGGCGTTGGCTACACCTTC. Translated, it gives CASSLTGGGGVGYTF. V and J are TRBV5-5 and TRBJ1-2; the match to TRBD1 covers 10 bases. Germline CDR1 is SGHKS and CDR2 is YYEKEE (reference sequence). The CDR3 is made up of 15 amino acids. Unmatched junction bases numbered 10, after V lost 4 bases and J lost 7 bases.

The gene calls are TRBV18 and TRBJ2-7, with D possibly TRBD2 on 5 matching bases. Looked up from germline, CDR1 is KGHSH and CDR2 is LQKENI. CDR3 size: 13 residues. V was cut by 2 bases and J by 6 bases, with 11 bases left in between. The CDR3 loop reads CASSPVTSTEQYF. CDR3 nucleotide sequence: TGTGCCAGCTCACCAGTAACTAGTACCGAGCAGTACTTC.

The chain recombines TRBV7-6 with TRBJ1-6; D is perhaps TRBD1 (6 bases). Germline CDR1 and CDR2: SGHVS and FNYEAQ. The V and J ends lost 1 base and 8 bases respectively, with 15 bases between them. The CDR3 contains 16 residues. CDR3 residues: CASSLGGRGVHSPLHF. CDR3 bases: TGTGCCAGCAGCTTAGGGGGCAGGGGCGTTCATTCACCCCTCCACTTT. Combining the CDR3 with reference TRBV7-6 and TRBJ1-6 gives the whole variable domain GAGVSQSPRYKVTKRGQDVALRCDPISGHVSLYWYRQALGQGPEFLTYFNYEAQQDKSGLPNDRFSAERPEGSISTLTIQRTEQRDSAMYRCASSLGGRGVHSPLHFGNGTRLTVT.

This clone appeared once. J is TRBJ1-6 and V is TRBV11-2; possibly TRBD1 for D (5 bases). V was trimmed by 8 bases and J by 4 bases, leaving 24 bases between them. Germline V gives CDR1 SGHAT, CDR2 FQNNGV. The CDR3 has 18 amino acids. In DNA form, the CDR3 reads TGTGCCAGCCAATCCCCACGCGGGGGAGGTTTTTATAATTCACCCCTCCACTTT. Protein: CASQSPRGGGFYNSPLHF. The whole variable domain, filled in from reference TRBV11-2 and TRBJ1-6, reads EAGVAQSPRYKIIEKRQSVAFWCNPISGHATLYWYQQILGQGPKLLIQFQNNGVVDDSQLPKDRFSAERLKGVDSTLKIQPAKLEDSAVYLCASQSPRGGGFYNSPLHFGNGTRLTVT.

V usage is TRBV3-1 (or the pseudogene TRBV3-2) and J usage is TRBJ2-2; 8 bases fit TRBD2. V lost 3 bases, J lost 5 bases, and 8 bases stayed unmatched. Germline CDR1 reads LGHDT; CDR2 reads YNNKEL (reference sequence). The CDR3 consists of 16 residues. The CDR3 DNA reads TGTGCCAGCAGCCATCGCCCCCTAGCGGGTACCGGGGAGCTGTTTTTT. This codes for CASSHRPLAGTGELFF.

The V gene is TRBV7-6, the J gene TRBJ1-1; no definite D call. Trimming shortened V by 3 bases and J by 1 base, and 6 bases separated the two germline ends. Germline CDR1 SGHVS, CDR2 FNYEAQ. The CDR3 is 13 amino acids. The CDR3 DNA reads TGTGCCAGCAGCTTCAGCGAGAACACTGAAGCTTTCTTT. This gives the protein CASSFSENTEAFF. Combining the CDR3 with reference TRBV7-6 and TRBJ1-1 gives the whole variable domain GAGVSQSPRYKVTKRGQDVALRCDPISGHVSLYWYRQALGQGPEFLTYFNYEAQQDKSGLPNDRFSAERPEGSISTLTIQRTEQRDSAMYRCASSFSENTEAFFGQGTRLTVV.

The chain combines TRBV30 with TRBJ1-1; no clear D. V was cut by 1 base and J by 4 bases, with 13 bases left in between. CDR3 length: 14 amino acids. Germline lookup yields CDR1 GTSNPN and CDR2 SVGIG (reference sequence). The chain's CDR3 is CAWSAQAGITEAFF. In DNA, the CDR3 is TGTGCCTGGAGTGCGCAGGCCGGTATCACTGAAGCTTTCTTT. The full variable domain, in which reference TRBV30 and TRBJ1-1 provide the parts outside the CDR3, is SQTIHQWPATLVQPVGSPLSLECTVEGTSNPNLYWYRQAAGRGLQLLFYSVGIGQISSEVPQNLSASRPQDRQFILSSKKLLLSDSGFYLCAWSAQAGITEAFFGQGTRLTVV.